These 3 T cell receptor beta chains came from one sample sequenced in a study of shared clonotypes between healthy human individuals. TCRdb's copy holds only in-frame clones and misses some; the assay was immunoSEQ multiplex PCR. This sample yields about 1 million clones, of which roughly 75% are seen a single time; around 1.4% belongs to the top ten. The specimen was memory CD4+ T cells sorted from blood. Subset described: CD45RA-negative fraction. These receptors all stem from a man younger than 30 in good health.

At least ten counts were recorded for this clone. The chain uses TRBV4-2 and TRBJ2-3; TRBD2 matches at 10 bases. CDR1 and CDR2 (germline): LGHNA, YNFKEQ. V shed 2 bases, J shed 0 bases, and the junction held 5 bases outside the gene matches. The CDR3 consists of 17 residues. DNA of the CDR3: TGTGCCAGCAGCCAATCATCTAGCGGGGGAAGCACAGATACGCAGTATTTT. Its protein is CASSQSSSGGSTDTQYF.

This sequence joins TRBV5-5 and TRBJ1-1; D gene ambiguous. CDR3 length: 13 residues. Deletions cut 4 bases from V and 1 base from J, with 8 bases between. The germline gives CDR1 SGHKS, CDR2 YYEKEE (reference sequence). CDR3: CASSKDPNTEAFF. CDR3 sequence (DNA): TGTGCCAGCAGCAAAGACCCGAACACTGAAGCTTTCTTT.

A few counts support this clone. This sample includes further DNA sequences coding for the same CDR3. V and J are TRBV5-1 and TRBJ2-3; D is uncertain. V was cut by 0 bases and J by 1 base, with 3 bases left in between. Germline V CDR1 and CDR2: SGHRS, YFSETQ. The CDR3 has 13 residues. The CDR3 loop reads CASSLGGTDTQYF. In DNA form, the CDR3 reads TGCGCCAGCAGCTTGGGAGGCACAGATACGCAGTATTTT.